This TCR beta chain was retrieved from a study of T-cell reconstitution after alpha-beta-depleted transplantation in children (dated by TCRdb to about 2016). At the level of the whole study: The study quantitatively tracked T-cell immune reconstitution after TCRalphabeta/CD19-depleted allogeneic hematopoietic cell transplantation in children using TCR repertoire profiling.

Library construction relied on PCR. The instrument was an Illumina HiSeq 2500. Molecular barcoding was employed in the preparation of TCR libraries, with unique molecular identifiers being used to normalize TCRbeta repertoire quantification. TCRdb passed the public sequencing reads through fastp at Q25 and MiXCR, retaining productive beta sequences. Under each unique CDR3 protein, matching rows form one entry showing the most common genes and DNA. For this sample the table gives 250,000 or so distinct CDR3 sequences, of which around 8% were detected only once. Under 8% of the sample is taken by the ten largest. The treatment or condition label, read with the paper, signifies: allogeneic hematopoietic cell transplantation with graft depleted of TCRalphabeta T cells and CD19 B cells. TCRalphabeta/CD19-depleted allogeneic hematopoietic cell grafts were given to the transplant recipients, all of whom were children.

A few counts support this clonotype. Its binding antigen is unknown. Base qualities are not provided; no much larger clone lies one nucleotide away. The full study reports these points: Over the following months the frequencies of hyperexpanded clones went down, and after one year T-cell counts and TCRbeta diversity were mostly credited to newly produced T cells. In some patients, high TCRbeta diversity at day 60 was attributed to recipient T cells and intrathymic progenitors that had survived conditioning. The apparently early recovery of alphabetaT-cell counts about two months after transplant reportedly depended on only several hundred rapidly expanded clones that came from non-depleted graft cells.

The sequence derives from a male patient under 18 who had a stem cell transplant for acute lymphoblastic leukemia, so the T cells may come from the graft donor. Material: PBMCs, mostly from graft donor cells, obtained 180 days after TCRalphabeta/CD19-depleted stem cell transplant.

The CDR3 sequence is CASSPSGTGLAGANVLTF. The sequenced DNA is TGTGCCAGCTCACCAAGCGGGACAGGGTTAGCTGGGGCCAACGTCCTGACTTTC. Recombination joined TRBV18 with TRBJ2-6; 9 bases in the middle match TRBD1. The germline V gene supplies CDR1 KGHSH and CDR2 LQKENI. The CDR3 has 18 amino acids, counting the end cysteine and phenylalanine. The only DNA kept is the CDR3, 54 bases in frame from the first base. Trimming leaves V shorter by 2 bases and J shorter by 2 bases, with the junction holding 7 bases beyond the gene matches.